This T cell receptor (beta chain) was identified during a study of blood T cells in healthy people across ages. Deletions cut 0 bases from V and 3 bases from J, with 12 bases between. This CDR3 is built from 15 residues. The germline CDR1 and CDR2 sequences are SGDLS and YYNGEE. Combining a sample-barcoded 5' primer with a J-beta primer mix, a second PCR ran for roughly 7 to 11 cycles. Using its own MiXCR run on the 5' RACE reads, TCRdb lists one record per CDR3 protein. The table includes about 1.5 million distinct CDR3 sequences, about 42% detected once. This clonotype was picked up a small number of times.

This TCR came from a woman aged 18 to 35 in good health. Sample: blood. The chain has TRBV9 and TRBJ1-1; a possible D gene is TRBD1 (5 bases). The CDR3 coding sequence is TGTGCCAGCAGCGTAGGATTCGGGGGTGACACTGAAGCTTTCTTT. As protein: CASSVGFGGDTEAFF.